These 6 T cell receptor beta chains originate from one sample sequenced in a study of monozygotic twins with inflammatory bowel disease. TCRdb re-called the 5' RACE reads and catalogs CDR3 proteins one per entry, DNA excluded. The table for this sample gives approximately 160,000 distinct CDR3 sequences. Material for sequencing was blood. The receptor set was obtained from a human donor with ulcerative colitis or Crohn's disease, or a healthy co-twin of an affected twin (not recorded which).

V gene TRBV12-3 or TRBV12-4 combines with J gene TRBJ2-1. This CDR3 spans 11 amino acids. The CDR3 spells CASKFGDEQFF.

The V call is TRBV24-1, the J call TRBJ2-1; the TCRdb D gene call, TRBD1, has no DNA to confirm it. The CDR3 has 15 residues. CDR1 and CDR2 from the germline V gene are KGHDR and SFDVKD. CDR3 sequence: CATSDPGGTYNEQFF.

The genes are TRBV11-3 and TRBJ2-2; TCRdb returns TRBD1, unconfirmable since there is no DNA. This CDR3 contains 13 residues. The germline CDR1 and CDR2 sequences are SGHNT and YENEEA. CDR3 residues: CASSLPGTGELFF.

The J gene is TRBJ2-1, the V gene TRBV24-1; TCRdb names TRBD2, which stays unverified in the absence of DNA. The length of the CDR3 is 20 residues. Germline V gene lookup returns CDR1 KGHDR and CDR2 SFDVKD. CDR3 sequence reads: CATSDPESGVLAGGSNEQFF.

The V and J genes are TRBV20-1 and TRBJ1-4; TCRdb picks TRBD1, but there is no DNA to check that call. CDR1 is DFQATT and CDR2 is SNEGSKA in the germline V gene (reference sequence). There are 14 residues in the CDR3. The CDR3 is CSARETGGNEKLFF.

The rearrangement links TRBV10-1 to TRBJ2-2; the D call of TRBD1 rests on TCRdb alone, since no DNA is present to check it. In germline, CDR1 is WNHNN, CDR2 SYGVQD (reference sequence). The CDR3 has 15 amino acids. The CDR3 protein is CASSERGPNTGELFF.